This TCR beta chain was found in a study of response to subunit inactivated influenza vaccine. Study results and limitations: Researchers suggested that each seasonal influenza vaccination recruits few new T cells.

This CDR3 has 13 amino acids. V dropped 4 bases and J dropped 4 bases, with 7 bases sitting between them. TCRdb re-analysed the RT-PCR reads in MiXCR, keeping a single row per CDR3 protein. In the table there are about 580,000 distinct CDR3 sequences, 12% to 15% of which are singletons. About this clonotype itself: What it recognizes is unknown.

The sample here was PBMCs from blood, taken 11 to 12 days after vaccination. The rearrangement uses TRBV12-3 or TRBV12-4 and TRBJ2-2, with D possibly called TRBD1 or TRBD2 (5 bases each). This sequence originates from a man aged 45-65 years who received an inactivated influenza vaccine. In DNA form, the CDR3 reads TGTGCCAGCAGTTACGGGGCCACCGGGGAGCTGTTTTTT. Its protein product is CASSYGATGELFF.